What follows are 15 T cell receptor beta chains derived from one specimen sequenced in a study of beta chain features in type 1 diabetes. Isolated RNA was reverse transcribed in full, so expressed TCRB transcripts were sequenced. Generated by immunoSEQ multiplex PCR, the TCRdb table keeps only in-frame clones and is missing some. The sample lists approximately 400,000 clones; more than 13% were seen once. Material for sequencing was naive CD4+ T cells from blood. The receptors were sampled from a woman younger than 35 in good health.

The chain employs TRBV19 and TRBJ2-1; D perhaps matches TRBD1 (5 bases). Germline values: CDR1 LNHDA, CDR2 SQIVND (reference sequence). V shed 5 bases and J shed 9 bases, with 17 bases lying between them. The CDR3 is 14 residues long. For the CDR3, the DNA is TGTGCCAGTAGTGGGTTGACAGATTTTGGTGAGCAGTTCTTC. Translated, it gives CASSGLTDFGEQFF.

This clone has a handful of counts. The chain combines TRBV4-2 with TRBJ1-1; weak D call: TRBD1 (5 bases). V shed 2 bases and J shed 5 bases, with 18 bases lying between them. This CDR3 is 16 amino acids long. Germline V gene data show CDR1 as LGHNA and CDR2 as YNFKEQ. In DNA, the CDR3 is TGTGCCAGCAGCCAACCGGGTCACGGGGGGGATACTGAAGCTTTCTTT. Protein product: CASSQPGHGGDTEAFF.

The CDR3 region has the DNA TGTGCCACCTGCCGGGACTTCCAAGAGACCCAGTACTTC. Protein: CATCRDFQETQYF. The chain joins TRBV15 to TRBJ2-5; D possibly corresponds to TRBD2 (6 bases). With 8 bases removed from V and 1 base from J, the gap between germline ends came to 11 bases. The CDR3 is 13 amino acids. Germline values: CDR1 LNHNV, CDR2 YYDKDF (reference sequence). Looking up the rest from reference TRBV15 and TRBJ2-5 gives the full variable domain: DAMVIQNPRYQVTQFGKPVTLSCSQTLNHNVMYWYQQKSSQAPKLLFHYYDKDFNNEADTPDNFQSRRPNTSFCFLDIRSPGLGDTAMYLCATCRDFQETQYFGPGTRLLVL.

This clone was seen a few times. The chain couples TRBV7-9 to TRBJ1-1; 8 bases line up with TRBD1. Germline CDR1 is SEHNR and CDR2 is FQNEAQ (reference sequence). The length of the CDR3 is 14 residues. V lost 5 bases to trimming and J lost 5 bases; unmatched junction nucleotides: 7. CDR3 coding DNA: TGTGCCAGCAGCCCCTACAGGGGGAAGACTGAAGCTTTCTTT. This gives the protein CASSPYRGKTEAFF. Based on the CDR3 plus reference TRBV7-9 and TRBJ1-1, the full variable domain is DTGVSQNPRHKITKRGQNVTFRCDPISEHNRLYWYRQTLGQGPEFLTYFQNEAQLEKSRLLSDRFSAERPKGSFSTLEIQRTEQGDSAMYLCASSPYRGKTEAFFGQGTRLTVV.

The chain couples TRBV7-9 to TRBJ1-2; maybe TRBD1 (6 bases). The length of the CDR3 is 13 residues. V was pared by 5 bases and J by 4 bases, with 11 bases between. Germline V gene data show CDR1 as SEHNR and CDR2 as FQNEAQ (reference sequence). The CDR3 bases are TGTGCCAGCAGCCCGACAGGCCTCTATGGCTACACCTTC. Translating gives CASSPTGLYGYTF.

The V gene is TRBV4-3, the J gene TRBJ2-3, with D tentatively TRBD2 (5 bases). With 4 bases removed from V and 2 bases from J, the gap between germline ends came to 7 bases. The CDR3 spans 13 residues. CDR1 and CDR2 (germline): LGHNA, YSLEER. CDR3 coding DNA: TGCGCCAGCAGCCCGGGGTACACAGATACGCAGTATTTT. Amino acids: CASSPGYTDTQYF.

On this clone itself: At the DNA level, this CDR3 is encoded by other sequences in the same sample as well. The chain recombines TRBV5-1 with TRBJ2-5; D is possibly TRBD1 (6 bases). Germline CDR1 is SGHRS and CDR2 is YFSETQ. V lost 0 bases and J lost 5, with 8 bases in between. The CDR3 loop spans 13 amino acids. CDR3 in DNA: TGCGCCAGCAGCTTGGGGACAGAGGAGACCCAGTACTTC. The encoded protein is CASSLGTEETQYF.

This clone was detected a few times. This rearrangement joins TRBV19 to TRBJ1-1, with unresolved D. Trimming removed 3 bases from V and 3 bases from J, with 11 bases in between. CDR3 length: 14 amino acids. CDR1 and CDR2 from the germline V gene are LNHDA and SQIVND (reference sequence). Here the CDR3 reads CASSIGGPDTEAFF. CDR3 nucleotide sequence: TGTGCCAGTAGTATTGGAGGACCCGACACTGAAGCTTTCTTT. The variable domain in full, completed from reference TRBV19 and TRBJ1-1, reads DGGITQSPKYLFRKEGQNVTLSCEQNLNHDAMYWYRQDPGQGLRLIYYSQIVNDFQKGDIAEGYSVSREKKESFPLTVTSAQKNPTAFYLCASSIGGPDTEAFFGQGTRLTVV.

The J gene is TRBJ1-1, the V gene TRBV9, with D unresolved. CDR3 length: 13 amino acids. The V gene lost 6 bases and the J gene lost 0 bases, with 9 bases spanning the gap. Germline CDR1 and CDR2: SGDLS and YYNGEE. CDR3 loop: CASKQLMNTEAFF. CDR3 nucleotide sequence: TGTGCCAGCAAGCAACTTATGAACACTGAAGCTTTCTTT.

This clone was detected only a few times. As DNA, the CDR3 is TGCAGCGTTAAGTCCGGTCCCTATAGCACAGATACGCAGTATTTT. The encoded protein is CSVKSGPYSTDTQYF. The chain links TRBV29-1 to TRBJ2-3; D call uncertain. This CDR3 comprises 15 residues. Trimming took off 5 bases at V and 0 bases at J, with 15 bases between the two ends. Germline V gene lookup returns CDR1 SQVTM and CDR2 ANQGSEA.

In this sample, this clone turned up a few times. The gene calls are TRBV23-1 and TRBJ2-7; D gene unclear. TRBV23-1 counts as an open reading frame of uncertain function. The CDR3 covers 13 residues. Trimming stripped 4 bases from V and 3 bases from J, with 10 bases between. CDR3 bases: TGCGCCAGCAGTCCAAGATGTAGCTACGAGCAGTACTTC. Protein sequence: CASSPRCSYEQYF.

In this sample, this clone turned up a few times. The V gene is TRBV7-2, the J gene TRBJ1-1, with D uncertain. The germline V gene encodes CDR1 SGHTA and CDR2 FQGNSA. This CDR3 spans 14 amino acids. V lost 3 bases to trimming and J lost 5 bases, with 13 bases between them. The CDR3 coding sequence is TGTGCCAGCAGCTTCGATCGGGGTCGGACTGAAGCTTTCTTT. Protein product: CASSFDRGRTEAFF. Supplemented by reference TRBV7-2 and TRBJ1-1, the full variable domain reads GAGVSQSPSNKVTEKGKDVELRCDPISGHTALYWYRQSLGQGLEFLIYFQGNSAPDKSGLPSDRFSAERTGGSVSTLTIQRTQQEDSAVYLCASSFDRGRTEAFFGQGTRLTVV.

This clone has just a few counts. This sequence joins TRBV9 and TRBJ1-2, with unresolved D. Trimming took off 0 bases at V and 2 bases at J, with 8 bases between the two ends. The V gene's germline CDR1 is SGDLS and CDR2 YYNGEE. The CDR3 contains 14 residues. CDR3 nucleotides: TGTGCCAGCAGCGTAGTTCCCCAGAACTATGGCTACACCTTC. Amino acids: CASSVVPQNYGYTF.

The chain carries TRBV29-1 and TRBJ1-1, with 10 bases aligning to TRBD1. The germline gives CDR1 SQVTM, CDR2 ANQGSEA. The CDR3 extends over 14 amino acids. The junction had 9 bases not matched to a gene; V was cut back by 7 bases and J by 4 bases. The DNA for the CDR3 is TGCAGCGCCACTTCCGGGACAGGGGCCACTGAAGCTTTCTTT. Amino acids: CSATSGTGATEAFF.

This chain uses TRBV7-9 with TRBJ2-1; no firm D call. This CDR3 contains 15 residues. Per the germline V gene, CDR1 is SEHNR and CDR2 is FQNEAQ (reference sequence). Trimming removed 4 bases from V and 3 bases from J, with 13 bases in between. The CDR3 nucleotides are TGTGCCAGCAGCTCCGTCCCCTCCCTCTACAATGAGCAGTTCTTC. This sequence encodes CASSSVPSLYNEQFF. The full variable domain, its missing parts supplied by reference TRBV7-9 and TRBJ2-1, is DTGVSQNPRHKITKRGQNVTFRCDPISEHNRLYWYRQTLGQGPEFLTYFQNEAQLEKSRLLSDRFSAERPKGSFSTLEIQRTEQGDSAMYLCASSSVPSLYNEQFFGPGTRLTVL.